This TCR beta chain was observed in a study of CD8+ T cells in alopecia areata. Study context: Treated patients were dosed with oral tofacitinib, taking 5 to 10 mg twice daily.

Worth noting for this clone: Its antigen is not known.

Investigators isolated RNA and reverse transcribed it into cDNA to act as the sequencing template. Measured with immunoSEQ multiplex PCR; TCRdb has only the in-frame clones, and not every one. The sample has about 220,000 clones, more than 45% seen once. Treatment meaning: oral pan-JAK inhibitor, 5-10 mg twice daily. Alopecia areata patients provided lesional scalp punch biopsies and peripheral blood. Overall study results and limits: One nonresponder leaves baseline CD8+ expansion's link to response uncertain. Throughout tofacitinib, many expanded lesional clones continued to persist in scalp and blood.

This CDR3 region has 14 residues. V was clipped by 4 bases and J by 0 bases, with 13 bases between them. Germline CDR1 is SQVTM and CDR2 is ANQGSEA. Specimen: CD4+ T cells sorted from blood, collected at week 4, from a patient treated with tofacitinib. This clonotype was obtained from a human donor with alopecia areata. The V call is TRBV29-1, the J call TRBJ2-7; D possibly matches TRBD1 or TRBD2 (5 bases each). In DNA, the CDR3 is TGCAGCGTTGGCCCCCGGGGCGGCTCCTACGAGCAGTACTTC. Translated, it gives CSVGPRGGSYEQYF.